Shown below are 10 T cell receptor beta chains from a single sample sequenced in a study of shared clonotypes between healthy human individuals (dated by TCRdb to about 2020). Library method: the immunoSEQ multiplex PCR assay. In TCRdb, the immuneACCESS table is reduced to in-frame sequences with V and J assigned. These tables do not hold every clone; where another copy was compared, an unresolved V gene accounts for under half, and the others remain unexplained. The sample profile shows roughly 2,500,000 clones; 80% to 95% of them were found once. The top ten clonotypes cover 0.35% to 0.45% of the sample. The sequenced sample consisted of naive CD4+ T cells from PBMCs. This specimen's cell subset or site label, per the study, means: CD45RA+ positively selected. The receptors shown here come from a man aged 18 to 29 in good health. Some clones in this sample may be carry-over from other donors' samples.

This chain connects TRBV7-9 to TRBJ1-2; TRBD1 agrees at 7 bases. From germline, CDR1 is SEHNR and CDR2 FQNEAQ (reference sequence). V was pared by 4 bases and J by 3 bases, with 8 bases of the junction left unmatched. The CDR3 has 15 amino acids. CDR3 protein: CASSYPGQSDYGYTF. The CDR3 DNA is TGTGCCAGCAGCTACCCGGGACAGTCAGACTATGGCTACACCTTC.

To note about this clone: Since the CDR3 does not end with the conserved phenylalanine or tryptophan, this likely comes from a read error. The gene calls are TRBV4-2 and TRBJ2-7; the D is unclear. Germline V lookup: CDR1 LGHNA, CDR2 YNFKEQ. V dropped 2 bases and J dropped 5 bases, with 10 bases sitting between them. The CDR3 is made up of 13 amino acids. The CDR3 nucleotides read TGTGCCAGCAGCCAACAGTACGCGGACGAGCAGTACATC. Protein: CASSQQYADEQYI.

The rearrangement joins TRBV30 to TRBJ1-3; 8 bases are shared with TRBD1. This CDR3 has 12 amino acids. V was pared by 5 bases and J by 6 bases, with 3 bases of the junction left unmatched. Per the germline V gene, CDR1 is GTSNPN and CDR2 is SVGIG (reference sequence). The CDR3 DNA follows: TGTGCCTGGGGACAGGGAACAAACACCATATATTTT. Protein: CAWGQGTNTIYF.

The rearrangement links TRBV5-1 to TRBJ2-2; 7 bases fit TRBD1. J was trimmed by 1 base and V by 5 bases; bases with no gene match: 5. Germline V gene data show CDR1 as SGHRS and CDR2 as YFSETQ. The CDR3 is 15 amino acids. In DNA, the CDR3 is TGCGCCAGCAGTTGGGACAGTTTGAACACCGGGGAGCTGTTTTTT. Amino acid sequence: CASSWDSLNTGELFF.

V and J are TRBV19 and TRBJ1-1, with D perhaps matching TRBD1 (6 bases). Germline CDR1 LNHDA, CDR2 SQIVND (reference sequence). Trimming removed 7 bases from V and 3 bases from J, with 18 bases in between. This CDR3 is 15 amino acids long. The CDR3 DNA follows: TGTGCCAGTACTCTGGGACACTCGAAGGACACTGAAGCTTTCTTT. This translates into CASTLGHSKDTEAFF.

The chain uses TRBV7-2 and TRBJ1-2; 8 bases map to TRBD1. V trimming: 5 bases; J trimming: 2 bases; junction bases outside the gene matches: 7. CDR1 and CDR2 from the germline V gene are SGHTA and FQGNSA. The CDR3 loop spans 15 amino acids. DNA of the CDR3: TGTGCCAGCAGCCGACAGACAGGGGCCAACTATGGCTACACCTTC. Its protein product is CASSRQTGANYGYTF.

V usage is TRBV19 and J usage is TRBJ2-7; 12 bases map to TRBD1. The CDR3 is 13 amino acids. The J segment lost 5 bases and the V segment lost 7 bases, leaving 3 bases of the junction unmatched. The germline V gene encodes CDR1 LNHDA and CDR2 SQIVND (reference sequence). The CDR3 DNA sequence: TGTGCCAGTACCGGGACAGGGGGCGACGAGCAGTACTTC. It codes for CASTGTGGDEQYF.

In this sample, this clone turned up once. The chain employs TRBV11-2 and TRBJ1-2, with 10 bases that match TRBD1. CDR3 length: 16 residues. Trimming at V came to 4 bases and at J to 4 bases, leaving 9 bases not matched to a gene. Looked up from germline, CDR1 is SGHAT and CDR2 is FQNNGV. The CDR3 DNA sequence: TGTGCCAGCAGCTCCCTTGGGACAGGGGAGATCTATGGCTACACCTTC. It yields the protein CASSSLGTGEIYGYTF. The full variable domain, in which reference TRBV11-2 and TRBJ1-2 provide the parts outside the CDR3, is EAGVAQSPRYKIIEKRQSVAFWCNPISGHATLYWYQQILGQGPKLLIQFQNNGVVDDSQLPKDRFSAERLKGVDSTLKIQPAKLEDSAVYLCASSSLGTGEIYGYTFGSGTRLTVV.

The chain recombines TRBV29-1 with TRBJ1-1; no clear D. The ends were cut back, 2 bases at V and 4 bases at J, with 8 bases in the middle. The CDR3 covers 12 residues. CDR1 and CDR2 (germline): SQVTM, ANQGSEA. The CDR3 nucleotides read TGCAGCGTTGAAAAGGTGAGCACTGAAGCTTTCTTT. Protein product: CSVEKVSTEAFF.

CDR3 sequence: CASSPPGEEKLFF. The DNA for the CDR3 is TGTGCCAGCAGCCCCCCGGGGGAGGAAAAACTGTTTTTT. This chain uses TRBV9 with TRBJ1-4; a possible D gene is TRBD1 (5 bases). CDR1 and CDR2 (germline): SGDLS, YYNGEE. V was clipped by 4 bases and J by 8 bases, with 12 bases between them. The length of the CDR3 is 13 residues.